The 5 T cell receptor beta chains below come from one sample, sequenced in a study of cytomegalovirus exposure and HLA in healthy donors. Primers included in the PCR were 60 Vbeta and 13 Jbeta primers. The table came from immunoSEQ multiplex PCR; TCRdb's copy has only in-frame clones and leaves some out. The data show about 150,000 clones, over 70% seen once. The sample comprised PBMCs. The receptors here all came from a woman between 35 and 50 years old in good health and CMV-seronegative.

This chain links TRBV7-9 with TRBJ1-2; tentatively, D is TRBD1 (5 bases). The ends were cut back, 1 base at V and 7 bases at J, with 16 bases in the middle. The CDR3 is 15 amino acids. Germline CDR1 SEHNR, CDR2 FQNEAQ (reference sequence). DNA for the CDR3: TGTGCCAGCAGCTTAGGGCAGGGCCTGGCGGCTGGCTACACCTTC. It encodes CASSLGQGLAAGYTF.

The chain recombines TRBV19 with TRBJ2-7; TRBD2 agrees at 10 bases. CDR3 length: 15 amino acids. Trimming removed 6 bases from V and 3 bases from J; junction bases left unmatched: 8. Germline loops: CDR1 LNHDA, CDR2 SQIVND (reference sequence). CDR3 sequence reads: CASRNNERGGYEQYF. In DNA, the CDR3 is TGTGCCAGTAGAAACAACGAGCGGGGGGGCTACGAGCAGTACTTC.

This chain links TRBV6-5 with TRBJ2-5; TRBD2 matches at 9 bases. Germline CDR1 is MNHEY and CDR2 is SVGAGI. Unmatched junction bases numbered 7, after V lost 3 bases and J lost 5 bases. The length of the CDR3 is 15 residues. The CDR3 protein is CASSYGGGARETQYF. The DNA of the CDR3 is TGTGCCAGCAGTTATGGCGGGGGGGCCCGGGAGACCCAGTACTTC.

This chain links TRBV5-1 with TRBJ1-2; the D gene is possibly TRBD1 (5 bases). The CDR3 runs 14 residues. V lost 0 bases to trimming and J lost 6 bases, with 12 bases between them. Germline CDR1 is SGHRS and CDR2 is YFSETQ. In nucleotides, the CDR3 is TGCGCCAGCAGCTTGGGGCAGGGCATGGATGGCTACACCTTC. Protein product: CASSLGQGMDGYTF.

The rearrangement links TRBV9 to TRBJ1-2; the D gene is possibly TRBD1 (6 bases). The V end was cut by 4 bases, the J end by 6 bases, with 10 bases between. Germline V gives CDR1 SGDLS, CDR2 YYNGEE. The CDR3 extends over 12 amino acids. The CDR3 bases are TGTGCCAGCAGCACTAACAGGGATGGCTACACCTTC. It codes for CASSTNRDGYTF. Full variable domain (rest looked up from reference TRBV9 and TRBJ1-2): DSGVTQTPKHLITATGQRVTLRCSPRSGDLSVYWYQQSLDQGLQFLIQYYNGEERAKGNILERFSAQQFPDLHSELNLSSLELGDSALYFCASSTNRDGYTFGSGTRLTVV.